This TCR beta chain was profiled in a study of cytomegalovirus exposure and HLA in healthy donors. Study at large: Early release data held 75 million to 90 million unique TCRs from HLA-typed donors. Findings and limits, study-wide: The authors later linked a missense DCLRE1C variant to TCR beta V- and J-gene trimming.

Researchers ran the PCR with 60 Vbeta and 13 Jbeta primers. Produced via immunoSEQ multiplex PCR; TCRdb's table is partial and in-frame only. This table has over 150,000 clones, about 80% appearing once. This clone was picked up a small number of times. As yet, its antigen is unknown. This CDR3 spans 10 amino acids. Germline CDR1 is SEHNR and CDR2 is FQNEAQ (reference sequence). Trimming removed 8 bases from V and 7 bases from J, with 6 bases in between. The chain carries TRBV7-9 and TRBJ2-1; D gene ambiguous. This receptor was taken from a man younger than 40 in good health and CMV-seronegative. The sample was PBMCs. This chain's CDR3 is CASQRNEQFF. Written as DNA, the CDR3 is TGTGCCAGCCAACGGAATGAGCAGTTCTTC.